This T cell receptor (beta chain) was recovered during a study of cytomegalovirus exposure and HLA in healthy donors. Study outcomes and limitations: V- and J-gene trimming in TCR beta was tied to a missense DCLRE1C variant by an analysis performed later. Presence/absence analysis assumed near-uniform sequencing depth across donors.

The PCR was carried out with 60 Vbeta primers and 13 Jbeta primers. Libraries were prepared by immunoSEQ multiplex PCR; TCRdb keeps only in-frame clonotypes and omits some of them. The sample yields around 160,000 clones, more than 65% seen once. Concerning this clone itself: No antigen is known for it.

The V end was cut by 2 bases, the J end by 5 bases, with 17 bases between. The CDR3 spans 16 residues. CDR1 and CDR2 (germline): SGDLS, YYNGEE. The sample taken for sequencing was PBMCs. This TCR came from a woman aged 35 to 49 in good health and CMV-seropositive. The chain carries TRBV9 and TRBJ2-1, with D maybe TRBD2 (5 bases). CDR3 in DNA: TGTGCCAGCAGCGTTTCCTTAGAGGGAGTTCACAATGAGCAGTTCTTC. It specifies CASSVSLEGVHNEQFF.